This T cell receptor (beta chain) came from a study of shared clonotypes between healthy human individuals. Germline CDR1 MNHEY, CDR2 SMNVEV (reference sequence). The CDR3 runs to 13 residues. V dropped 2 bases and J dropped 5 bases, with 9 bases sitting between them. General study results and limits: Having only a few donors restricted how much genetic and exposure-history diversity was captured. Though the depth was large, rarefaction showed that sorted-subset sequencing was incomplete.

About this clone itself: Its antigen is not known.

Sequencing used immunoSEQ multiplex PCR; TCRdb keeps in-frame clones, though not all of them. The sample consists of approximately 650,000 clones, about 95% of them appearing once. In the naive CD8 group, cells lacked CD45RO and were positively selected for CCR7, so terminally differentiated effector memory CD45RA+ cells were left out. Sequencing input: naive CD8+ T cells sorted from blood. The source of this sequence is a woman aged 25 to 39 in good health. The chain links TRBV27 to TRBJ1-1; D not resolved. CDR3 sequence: CASSLGQKTEAFF. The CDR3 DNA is TGTGCCAGCAGTTTAGGCCAGAAAACTGAAGCTTTCTTT.